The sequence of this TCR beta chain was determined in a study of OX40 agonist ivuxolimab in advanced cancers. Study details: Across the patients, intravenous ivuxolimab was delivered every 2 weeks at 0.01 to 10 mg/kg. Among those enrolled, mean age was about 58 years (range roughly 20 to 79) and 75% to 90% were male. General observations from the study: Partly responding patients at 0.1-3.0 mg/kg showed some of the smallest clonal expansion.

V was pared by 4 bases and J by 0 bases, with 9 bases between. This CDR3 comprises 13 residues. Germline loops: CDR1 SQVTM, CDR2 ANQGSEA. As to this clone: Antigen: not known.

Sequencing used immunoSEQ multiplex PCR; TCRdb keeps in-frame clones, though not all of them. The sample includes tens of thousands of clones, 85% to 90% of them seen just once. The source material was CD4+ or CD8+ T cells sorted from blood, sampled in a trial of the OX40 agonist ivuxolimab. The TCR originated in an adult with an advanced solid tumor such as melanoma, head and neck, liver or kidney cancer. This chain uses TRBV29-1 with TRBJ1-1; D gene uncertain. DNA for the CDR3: TGCAGCGTTGTGGAGCAGATGAACACTGAAGCTTTCTTT. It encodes CSVVEQMNTEAFF. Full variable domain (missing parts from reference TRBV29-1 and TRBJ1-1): SAVISQKPSRDICQRGTSLTIQCQVDSQVTMMFWYRQQPGQSLTLIATANQGSEATYESGFVIDKFPISRPNLTFSTLTVSNMSPEDSSIYLCSVVEQMNTEAFFGQGTRLTVV.